This T cell receptor beta chain comes out of a study of molecular identifiers for immune sequencing clone quantification. TCRdb independently ran MiXCR on the PCR reads; one entry per CDR3 protein. The profile covers hundreds of thousands of distinct CDR3 sequences, with about 20% appearing a single time and roughly 0.85% taken by the ten largest. As for this clonotype: A much larger clone differs from this one at a single base, so this may be a read error.

The CDR3 has 17 residues. The germline V gene encodes CDR1 DFQATT and CDR2 SNEGSKA (reference sequence). With 10%, 30% or 50% of RNA, roughly 17,000 to 1,000,000 naive CD8 T cells were sequenced. The TCR sequence derives from a human donor in good health. Some libraries in this study had Jurkat cell RNA spiked in. The V gene is TRBV20-1, the J gene TRBJ2-5; weak D call: TRBD2 (6 bases). The sequenced sample consisted of naive CD8+ T cells from blood, with Jurkat cell RNA spiked in. Subset described: FACS-sorted CD8+CD4-CCR7+CD45RA+ naive T cells. The CDR3 is CNAREAGPTRLQETQYF. The DNA of the CDR3 is TGCAATGCTAGAGAAGCGGGCCCGACCCGCTTACAAGAGACCCAGTACTTC.